This T cell receptor (beta chain) was identified in a study of blood T cells in healthy people across ages (dated by TCRdb to about 2015). Regarding the study in general: In model experiments, template switching captured about one uniquely barcoded TCR beta cDNA molecule for every two T cells. The study measured age-related changes in TCR beta repertoire diversity using deep sequencing normalized with unique cDNA molecular identifiers. Two additional independent replicas of 1 million unique cDNA reads from the same blood draw were analyzed for two donors (one aged 18 to 30 and one aged 80 or older). Four age groups were formed from the donors: young (average about 16 years), middle-aged (around 40), aged (about 62) and long-lived (more than 75). Donors of different ages were randomly distributed across sequencing lanes to avoid experimental bias. Overall study results and their limits: Bulk unsorted PBMC profiling prevented conclusive comparison of naive and antigen-experienced compartments. As age increased, observed TCR beta diversity per million T cells dropped in a roughly linear way, and a significant reduction was already evident by age about 40. Estimates of total diversity based on one million sequenced T cells were considered lower bounds and underestimates. Because the CMV infection status of the donors was unknown, age-related changes in expanded clonotypes may potentially have been confounded. The long-lived group showed more naive CD4+ T cells, fewer expanded clones and increased TCR diversity than the aged group, suggesting age selection. There was a strong correlation between observed TCR beta diversity and the percentage of naive T cells measured by flow cytometry.

The table lists this clonotype with a few counts. Its antigen remains unidentified. With a much larger clone just one base away, this may be a read error. Trimming takes 6 bases from V and 11 bases from J, and the germline ends sit 19 bases apart. The CDR3 covers 12 residues, taking in both the cysteine and the phenylalanine. Only the CDR3 region is kept as DNA, spanning 36 bases read in frame from base 1. In the germline V gene, CDR1 corresponds to SQVTM and CDR2 to ANQGSEA. Libraries were built with 5' RACE. Sequencing relied on an Illumina HiSeq 2500. The second PCR ran for roughly 7 to 11 cycles and used a J-beta primer mix along with a sample-barcoded 5' primer. Each TCR beta cDNA molecule received a unique molecular identifier from a template-switch 5' adaptor carrying 12 random nucleotides. Each sample yielded at least 2.5 million CDR3-containing paired-end reads. First-strand cDNA synthesis was performed from all RNA using the Mint cDNA synthesis kit, with priming by a TRBC-specific oligonucleotide. After uracil-DNA glycosylase treatment, a first 18-cycle PCR used universal primers M1SS and BC2_uni_R on all cDNA. The source study handled its data this way. For normalization, 1 million high-quality reads, each with a distinct molecular identifier, were randomly selected from each sample. Reads sharing molecular identifiers were discarded rather than binned into consensus sequences. CDR3 identification, clonotype clustering and error correction used MiTCR with a Q25 quality threshold and the strictest error-elimination algorithm. A nonparametric unseen species model with Euler transformation was used to estimate a lower bound on total TCR beta diversity. TCRdb took the public reads, trimmed them with fastp at Q25, ran MiXCR for clone calling and kept in-frame beta chains. Rows are combined by CDR3 protein, so each entry shows the most common genes and DNA. TCRdb, not the authors, supplied the V and J calls. This sample is represented by hundreds of thousands of distinct CDR3 sequences; approximately 30% of them were singletons. The biggest ten clones account for just over 15% of the sample.

The donors were roughly 38 Caucasian individuals from Russia, aged roughly 6 to 100 years, who were systemically healthy. Each donor gave ten milliliters of peripheral blood, collected into EDTA-treated Vacutainer tubes. Ficoll-Paque density-gradient centrifugation was used to isolate PBMCs, with at least 6 million per sample. Total RNA, at least 5 micrograms per sample, was extracted from PBMCs with Trizol reagent. The percentages of naive CD45RAhigh/CD27high T cells were determined by flow cytometry on a PBMC aliquot from every donor. Specimen: blood. This sequence was found in a woman older than 75 in good health. Donor details come from another sample of the same person, matched by shared clones. The rearrangement combines TRBV29-1 with TRBJ2-5; the D gene is unclear. CDR3 reads: CSVGMRYNEQYF. The DNA reads as follows: TGCAGCGTCGGAATGAGGTACAATGAGCAGTACTTC.